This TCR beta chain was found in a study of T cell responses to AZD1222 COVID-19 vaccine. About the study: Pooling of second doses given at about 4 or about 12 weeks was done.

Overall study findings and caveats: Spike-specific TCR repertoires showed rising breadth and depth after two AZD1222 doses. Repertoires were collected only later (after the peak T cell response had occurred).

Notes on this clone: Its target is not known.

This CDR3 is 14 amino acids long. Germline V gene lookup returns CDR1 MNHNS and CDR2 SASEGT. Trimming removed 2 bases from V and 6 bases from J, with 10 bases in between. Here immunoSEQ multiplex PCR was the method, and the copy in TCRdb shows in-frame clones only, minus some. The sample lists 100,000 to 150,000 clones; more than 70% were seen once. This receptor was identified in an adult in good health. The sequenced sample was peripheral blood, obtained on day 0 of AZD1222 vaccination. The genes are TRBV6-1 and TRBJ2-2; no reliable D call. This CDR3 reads CASSERAGAGELFF. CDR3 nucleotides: TGTGCCAGCAGTGAACGCGCTGGGGCCGGGGAGCTGTTTTTT.